The clone carrying this TCR beta chain was seen ten or more times. Its specificity is unknown. This record comes from a study of HIV-infected children after antiretroviral therapy interruption. Background on the study: Four children interrupted treatment; four stayed on continuous treatment. Continuous-treatment samples came from weeks 0, 48 and 150.

Sample treatment: PENTA 11 planned treatment interruption arm or continuous ART arm. Sorting from thawed PBMCs isolated naive CD4+ CD45RA+ CD45RO- T cells. V lost 9 bases to trimming and J lost 8 bases, with 16 bases between them. This CDR3 has 13 amino acids. Germline CDR1 reads LNHDA; CDR2 reads SQIVND (reference sequence). Findings and caveats of the study: Naive CD4+ Gini coefficient rose by interruption end, suggesting clonal expansion.

RNA-based 3' RACE libraries used unique molecular identifiers. Using its own MiXCR run on the 3' RACE reads, TCRdb lists one record per CDR3 protein. The sample contains 70,000 to 90,000 distinct CDR3 sequences, 5.5% to 8.5% of which appear only once. The material sequenced was CD45RA+ CD4+ T cells from PBMCs, pooled from several time points, taken from a donor given antiretroviral therapy, either interrupted or continuous. Subset here: naive CD4+ CD45RA+ CD45RO- T cells. The clonotype comes from a pool of human donors with HIV. The chain has TRBV19 and TRBJ1-4; a weak D match, TRBD1 (5 bases). This chain's CDR3 is CASQLNRDEKLFF. The CDR3 nucleotides read TGTGCCAGCCAGCTCAACCGGGACGAAAAACTGTTTTTT.